What follows is one T cell receptor (beta chain) and its context. This record belongs to a study of T-cell reconstitution after alpha-beta-depleted transplantation in children. A library of TCRbeta sequences, prepared with unique molecular identifiers, was generated. From the PCR reads, TCRdb called clonotypes with MiXCR, one entry per CDR3 protein. The sample records approximately 400,000 distinct CDR3 sequences, 11% being singletons. Sequences were derived from PBMCs from the stem cell graft donor, sampled from the stem cell graft. The clonotype was recovered from a human donor who donated a stem cell graft to a child with acute myeloid leukemia.

CDR3 sequence: CASSYGMHEQFF. The CDR3 DNA follows: TGTGCCAGCAGTTACGGGATGCATGAGCAGTTCTTC. This rearrangement joins TRBV6-6 to TRBJ2-1; D is uncertain. Deletions cut 2 bases from V and 8 bases from J, with 7 bases between. This CDR3 comprises 12 residues. The germline V gene has CDR1 MNHNY and CDR2 SVGAGI (reference sequence).